This TCR beta chain was sequenced during a study of T cells after yellow fever vaccination. Study-wide results and caveats: Contamination of FACS-sorted repertoires by abundant clonotypes from the bulk population could occur. A large majority of primary-vaccination clones showed up again after the booster (about 97% CD4, roughly 88% CD8).

The table lists this clonotype with many counts. Its antigen remains unknown. The V end was cut by 0 bases, the J end by 4 bases, with 10 bases between. The CDR3 has 15 residues. Germline loops: CDR1 MGHRA, CDR2 YSYEKL. Template switching with 5'RACE generated the TCR cDNA and added a universal primer site and UMIs. TCRdb reprocessed the 5' RACE reads with MiXCR, giving one entry per CDR3 protein. The sample has about 320,000 distinct CDR3 sequences, about 4.5% seen once. The sample here was PBMCs, taken 15 days after the yellow fever booster vaccination. The source of this sequence is a man between 18 and 35 years old who received the YFV17D yellow fever vaccine. This chain connects TRBV4-1 to TRBJ1-5; possibly TRBD1 for D (5 bases). Here the CDR3 DNA reads TGCGCCAGCAGCCAAGATCTGGGGACTAATCAGCCCCAGCATTTT. It translates to CASSQDLGTNQPQHF.